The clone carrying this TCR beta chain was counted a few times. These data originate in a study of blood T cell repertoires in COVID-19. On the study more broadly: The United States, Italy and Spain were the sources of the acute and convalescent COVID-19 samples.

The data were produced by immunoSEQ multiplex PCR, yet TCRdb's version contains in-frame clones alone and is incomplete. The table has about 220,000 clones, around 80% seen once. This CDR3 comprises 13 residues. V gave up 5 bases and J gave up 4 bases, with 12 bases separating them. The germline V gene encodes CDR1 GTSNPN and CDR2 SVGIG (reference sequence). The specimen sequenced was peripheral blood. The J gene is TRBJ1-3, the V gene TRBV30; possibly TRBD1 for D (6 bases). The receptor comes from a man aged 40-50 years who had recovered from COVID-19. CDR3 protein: CAWGGQQGNTIYF. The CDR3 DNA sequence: TGTGCCTGGGGTGGACAGCAAGGAAACACCATATATTTT.